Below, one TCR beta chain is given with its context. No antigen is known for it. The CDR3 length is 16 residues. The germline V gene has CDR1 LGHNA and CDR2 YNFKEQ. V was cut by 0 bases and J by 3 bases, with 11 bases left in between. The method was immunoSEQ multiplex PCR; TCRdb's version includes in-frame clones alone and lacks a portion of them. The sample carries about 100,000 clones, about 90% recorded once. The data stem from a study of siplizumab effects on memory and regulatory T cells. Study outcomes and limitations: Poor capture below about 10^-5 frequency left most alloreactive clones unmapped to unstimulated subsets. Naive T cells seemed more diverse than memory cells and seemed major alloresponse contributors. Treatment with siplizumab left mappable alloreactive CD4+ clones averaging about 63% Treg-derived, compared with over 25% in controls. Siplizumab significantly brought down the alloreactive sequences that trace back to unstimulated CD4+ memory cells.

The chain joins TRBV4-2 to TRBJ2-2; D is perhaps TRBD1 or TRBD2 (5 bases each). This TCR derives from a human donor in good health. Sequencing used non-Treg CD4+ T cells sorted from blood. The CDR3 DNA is TGTGCCAGCAGCCAAGATCTGCAGGGAGACACCGGGGAGCTGTTTTTT. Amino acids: CASSQDLQGDTGELFF.